This T cell receptor (beta chain) was identified during a study of identical twins. Study-wide findings and caveats: Clonotypes of the beta chain that were abundant in cord blood carried fewer insertions (memory repertoires showed none). Modeled out-of-frame TCR alpha sharing in monozygotic twins fell below observed levels.

This clonotype was picked up a small number of times. Antigen unknown. Trimming cost V 2 bases and J 6 bases; bases outside gene matches: 3. The CDR3 runs 14 residues. TCRdb passed the 5' RACE reads through MiXCR, listing each CDR3 protein once. The sample lists hundreds of thousands of distinct CDR3 sequences, roughly 18% occurring once. These data were also filed under a second study, of T cells expressing NK-cell markers. That publication notes: Underlying the TCR beta repertoires were sorted CD3+CD56+NKG2C+, CD3+CD56+NKG2C- and CD3+CD56-NKG2C+ T cells. NKG2C+ dominant clonotype frequencies in six donors were roughly 1.0-7.5% of CD8+ T cells.

Sequenced sample: PBMCs. This receptor was obtained from a woman younger than 30 in good health. The chain is built from TRBV12-3 or TRBV12-4 and TRBJ2-2; TRBD1 matches at 7 bases. In DNA form, the CDR3 reads TGTGCCAGCAGTTTATACAGGGGCTCCGGGGAGCTGTTTTTT. This gives the protein CASSLYRGSGELFF.